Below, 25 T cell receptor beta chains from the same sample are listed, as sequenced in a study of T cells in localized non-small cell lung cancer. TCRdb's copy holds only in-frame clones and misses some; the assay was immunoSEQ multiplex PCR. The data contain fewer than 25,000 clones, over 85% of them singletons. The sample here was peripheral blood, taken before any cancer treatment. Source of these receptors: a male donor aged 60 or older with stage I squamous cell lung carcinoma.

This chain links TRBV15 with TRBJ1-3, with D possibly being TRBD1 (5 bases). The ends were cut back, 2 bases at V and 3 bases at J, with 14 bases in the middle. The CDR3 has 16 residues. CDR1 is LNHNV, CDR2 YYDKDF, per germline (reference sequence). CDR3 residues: CATSRNTGAVGNTIYF. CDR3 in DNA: TGTGCCACCAGCAGAAATACCGGGGCAGTTGGAAACACCATATATTTT.

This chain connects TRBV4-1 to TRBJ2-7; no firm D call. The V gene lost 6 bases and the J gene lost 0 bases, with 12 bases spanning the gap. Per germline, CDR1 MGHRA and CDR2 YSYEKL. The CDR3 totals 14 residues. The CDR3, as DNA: TGCGCCAGCAGTATACTCGCTGACTCCTACGAGCAGTACTTC. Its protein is CASSILADSYEQYF.

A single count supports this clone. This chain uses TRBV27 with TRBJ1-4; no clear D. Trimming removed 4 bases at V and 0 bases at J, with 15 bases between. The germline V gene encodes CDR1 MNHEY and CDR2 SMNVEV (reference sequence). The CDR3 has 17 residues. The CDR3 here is CASSSPHLGTTNEKLFF. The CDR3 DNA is TGTGCCAGCAGTTCCCCCCACTTGGGAACAACTAATGAAAAACTGTTTTTT. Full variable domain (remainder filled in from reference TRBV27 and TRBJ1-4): EAQVTQNPRYLITVTGKKLTVTCSQNMNHEYMSWYRQDPGLGLRQIYYSMNVEVTDKGDVPEGYKVSRKEKRNFPLILESPSPNQTSLYFCASSSPHLGTTNEKLFFGSGTQLSVL.

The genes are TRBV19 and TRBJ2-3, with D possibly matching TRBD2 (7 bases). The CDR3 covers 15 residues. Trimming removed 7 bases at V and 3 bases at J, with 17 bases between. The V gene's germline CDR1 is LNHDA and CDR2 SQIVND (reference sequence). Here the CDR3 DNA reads TGTGCCAGTACCCCTCGGGGGGCCGGGACAGATACGCAGTATTTT. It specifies CASTPRGAGTDTQYF.

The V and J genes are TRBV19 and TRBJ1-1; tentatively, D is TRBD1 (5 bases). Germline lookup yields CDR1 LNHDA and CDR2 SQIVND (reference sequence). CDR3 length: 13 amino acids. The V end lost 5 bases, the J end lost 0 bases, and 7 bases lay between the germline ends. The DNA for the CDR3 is TGTGCCAGTAGTGGGACGGTGAACACTGAAGCTTTCTTT. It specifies CASSGTVNTEAFF.

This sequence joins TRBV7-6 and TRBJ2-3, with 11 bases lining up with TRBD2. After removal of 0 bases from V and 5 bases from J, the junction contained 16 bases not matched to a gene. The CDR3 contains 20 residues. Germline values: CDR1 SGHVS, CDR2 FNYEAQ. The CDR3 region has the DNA TGTGCCAGCAGCTTAGCCCCGGCTAGCGGGGGGCGCACGGCACAAGATACGCAGTATTTT. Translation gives CASSLAPASGGRTAQDTQYF.

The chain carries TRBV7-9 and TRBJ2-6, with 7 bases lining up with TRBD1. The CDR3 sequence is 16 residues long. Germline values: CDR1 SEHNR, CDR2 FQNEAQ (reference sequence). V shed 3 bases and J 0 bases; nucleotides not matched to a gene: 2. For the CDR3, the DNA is TGTGCCAGCAGCTTGGGACAGAACTCTGGGGCCAACGTCCTGACTTTC. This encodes CASSLGQNSGANVLTF.

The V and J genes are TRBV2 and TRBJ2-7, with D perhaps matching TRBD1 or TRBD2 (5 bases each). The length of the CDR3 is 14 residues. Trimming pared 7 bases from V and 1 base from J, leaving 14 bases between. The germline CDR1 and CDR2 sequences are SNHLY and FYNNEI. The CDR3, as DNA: TGTGCCAGCACGTCAAAGGGGAGATCCTACGAGCAGTACTTC. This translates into CASTSKGRSYEQYF.

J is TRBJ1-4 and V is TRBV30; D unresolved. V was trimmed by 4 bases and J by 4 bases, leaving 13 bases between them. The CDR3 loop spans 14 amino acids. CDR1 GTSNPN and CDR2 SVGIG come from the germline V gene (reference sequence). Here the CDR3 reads CAWTDGRVNEKLFF. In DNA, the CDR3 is TGTGCCTGGACCGACGGGCGGGTTAATGAAAAACTGTTTTTT.

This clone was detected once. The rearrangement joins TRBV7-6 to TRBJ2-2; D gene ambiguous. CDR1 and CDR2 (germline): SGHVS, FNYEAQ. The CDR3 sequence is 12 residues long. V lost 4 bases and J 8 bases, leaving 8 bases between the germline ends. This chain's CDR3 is CASSSMMGELFF. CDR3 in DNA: TGTGCCAGCAGCTCAATGATGGGGGAGCTGTTTTTT.

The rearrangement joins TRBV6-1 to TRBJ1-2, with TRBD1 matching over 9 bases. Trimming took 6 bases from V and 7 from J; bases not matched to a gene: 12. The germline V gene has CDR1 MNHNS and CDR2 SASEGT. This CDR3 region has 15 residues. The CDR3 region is CASRGGQGTLFGYTF. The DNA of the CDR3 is TGTGCCAGCAGGGGAGGACAGGGGACACTCTTTGGCTACACCTTC.

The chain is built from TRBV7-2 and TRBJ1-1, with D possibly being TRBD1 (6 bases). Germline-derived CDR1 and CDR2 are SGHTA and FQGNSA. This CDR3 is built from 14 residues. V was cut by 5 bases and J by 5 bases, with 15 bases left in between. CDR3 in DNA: TGTGCCAGCAGCGCCCGGGGGCGGGCGACTGAAGCTTTCTTT. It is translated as CASSARGRATEAFF.

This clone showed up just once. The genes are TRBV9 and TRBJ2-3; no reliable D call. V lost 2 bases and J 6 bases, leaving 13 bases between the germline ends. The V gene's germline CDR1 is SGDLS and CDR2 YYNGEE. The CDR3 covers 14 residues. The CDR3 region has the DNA TGTGCCAGCAGCGTCGACCGGCCCCCTGATACGCAGTATTTT. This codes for CASSVDRPPDTQYF.

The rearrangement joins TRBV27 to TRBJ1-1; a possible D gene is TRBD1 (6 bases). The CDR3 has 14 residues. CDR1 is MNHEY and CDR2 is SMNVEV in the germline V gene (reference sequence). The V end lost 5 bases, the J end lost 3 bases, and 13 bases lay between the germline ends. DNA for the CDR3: TGTGCCAGCAGTAGGGGGGACGGGTACACTGAAGCTTTCTTT. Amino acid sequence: CASSRGDGYTEAFF.

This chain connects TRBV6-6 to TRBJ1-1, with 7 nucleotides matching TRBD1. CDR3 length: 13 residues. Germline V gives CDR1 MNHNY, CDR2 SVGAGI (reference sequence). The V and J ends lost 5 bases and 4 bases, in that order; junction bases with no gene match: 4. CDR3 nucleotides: TGTGCCAGCAGTAAACAGGGGAGCACTGAAGCTTTCTTT. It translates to CASSKQGSTEAFF.

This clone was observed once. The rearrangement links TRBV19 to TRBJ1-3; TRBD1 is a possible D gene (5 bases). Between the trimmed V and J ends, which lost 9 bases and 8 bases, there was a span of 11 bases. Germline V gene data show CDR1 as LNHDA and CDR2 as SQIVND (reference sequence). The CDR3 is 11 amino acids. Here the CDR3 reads CASKEGHTIYF. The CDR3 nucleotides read TGTGCCAGCAAGGAGGGGCACACCATATATTTT.

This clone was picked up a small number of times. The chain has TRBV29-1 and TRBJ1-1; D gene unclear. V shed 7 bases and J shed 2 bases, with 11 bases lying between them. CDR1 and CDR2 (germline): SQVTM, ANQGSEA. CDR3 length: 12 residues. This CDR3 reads CSASRSNTEAFF. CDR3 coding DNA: TGCAGCGCCTCCCGGAGCAACACTGAAGCTTTCTTT.

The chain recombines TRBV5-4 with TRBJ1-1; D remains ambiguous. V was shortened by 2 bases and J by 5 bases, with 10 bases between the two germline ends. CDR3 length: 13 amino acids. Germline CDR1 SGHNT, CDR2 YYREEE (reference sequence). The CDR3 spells CASSFFLGTEAFF. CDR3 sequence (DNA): TGTGCCAGCAGCTTTTTCTTGGGGACTGAAGCTTTCTTT.

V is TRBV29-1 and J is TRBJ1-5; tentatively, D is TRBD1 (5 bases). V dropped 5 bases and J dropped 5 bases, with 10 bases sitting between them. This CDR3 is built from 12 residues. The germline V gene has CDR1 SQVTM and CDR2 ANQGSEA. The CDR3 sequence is CSVSMGDQPQHF. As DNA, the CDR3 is TGCAGCGTTTCTATGGGGGATCAGCCCCAGCATTTT.

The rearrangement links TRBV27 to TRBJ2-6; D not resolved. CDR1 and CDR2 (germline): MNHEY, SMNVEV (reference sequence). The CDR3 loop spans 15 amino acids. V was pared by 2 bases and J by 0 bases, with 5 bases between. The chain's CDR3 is CASSLLYSGANVLTF. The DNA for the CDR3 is TGTGCCAGCAGTTTACTCTACTCTGGGGCCAACGTCCTGACTTTC.

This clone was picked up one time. The CDR3 coding sequence is TGTGCCAGTAGTATGGGACAGTCCTACGAGCAGTACTTC. The encoded protein is CASSMGQSYEQYF. The gene calls are TRBV19 and TRBJ2-7; 7 nucleotides line up with TRBD1. From germline, CDR1 is LNHDA and CDR2 SQIVND (reference sequence). Trimming removed 3 bases from V and 1 base from J; junction bases left unmatched: 0. The CDR3 is 13 residues long.

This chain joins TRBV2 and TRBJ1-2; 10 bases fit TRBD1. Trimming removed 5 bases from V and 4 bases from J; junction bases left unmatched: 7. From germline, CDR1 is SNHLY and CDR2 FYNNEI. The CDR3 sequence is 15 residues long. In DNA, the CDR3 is TGTGCCAGCAGTAAGGGACAGGGGCCATCCTATGGCTACACCTTC. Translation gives CASSKGQGPSYGYTF.

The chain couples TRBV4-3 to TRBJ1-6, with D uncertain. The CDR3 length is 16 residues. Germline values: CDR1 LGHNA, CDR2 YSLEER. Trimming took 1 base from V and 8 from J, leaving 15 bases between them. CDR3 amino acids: CASSQVAAGSDSPLHF. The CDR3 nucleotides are TGCGCCAGCAGCCAAGTAGCTGCGGGATCCGATTCACCCCTCCACTTT.

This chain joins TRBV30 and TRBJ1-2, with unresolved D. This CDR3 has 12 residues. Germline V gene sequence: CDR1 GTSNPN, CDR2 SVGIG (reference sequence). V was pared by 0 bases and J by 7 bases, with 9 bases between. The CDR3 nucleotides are TGTGCCTGGAGTGTTGACTATTTTGGCTACACCTTC. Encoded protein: CAWSVDYFGYTF.

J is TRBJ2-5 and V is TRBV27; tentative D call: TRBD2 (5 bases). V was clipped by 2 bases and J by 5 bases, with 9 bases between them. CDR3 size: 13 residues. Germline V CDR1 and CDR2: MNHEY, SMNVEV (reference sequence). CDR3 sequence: CASSLGSWETQYF. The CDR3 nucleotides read TGTGCCAGCAGTTTAGGGAGTTGGGAGACCCAGTACTTC.